This TCR beta chain emerged from a study of blood T cells in healthy people across ages. The second PCR ran about 6 to 12 cycles with a sample-barcoded 5' primer and J-beta primers. Every sample produced at least 2.5 million CDR3-containing paired-end reads. TCRdb itself ran the 5' RACE reads through MiXCR, one entry per CDR3 protein. The table shows 540,000 or so distinct CDR3 sequences, with about 25% occurring only once. The CDR3 runs to 14 residues. CDR1 is LNHNV and CDR2 is YYDKDF in the germline V gene (reference sequence). V lost 0 bases, J lost 0 bases, and 5 bases lay in between. V and J are TRBV15 and TRBJ2-5; D gene ambiguous. The TCR sequence derives from a woman in her 70s in good health. Sequenced material: blood. This CDR3 is CATSRDPYQETQYF. CDR3 nucleotide sequence: TGTGCCACCAGCAGAGATCCCTACCAAGAGACCCAGTACTTC.